The entry that follows covers one T cell receptor (beta chain) sequence. Antigen: not known. TCRdb keeps only in-frame clones here, not all; method: immunoSEQ multiplex PCR. The repertoire includes under 130,000 clones, less than 75% of them detected once, and 24% sits in the top ten. The data were obtained in a study of shared clonotypes between healthy human individuals. General observations from the study: It was observed that about 5% of naive CD4 clonotypes were shared across four donors.

The clonotype originates from a woman aged 25 to 39 in good health. The sequenced sample was memory CD8+ T cells sorted from blood. Subset specified: CD45RO+ cells pooled with CCR7-negative TemRA cells.

The CDR3 DNA reads TGTGCCAGCAGGGACCTAGCGGGAGTGCAGTTCTTC. Translated: CASRDLAGVQFF. The chain carries TRBV5-5 and TRBJ2-1; TRBD2 matches 10 bases. The V segment lost 5 bases and the J segment 12 bases; nucleotides outside the gene matches: 5. CDR1 and CDR2 (germline): SGHKS, YYEKEE (reference sequence). This CDR3 is 12 amino acids long.